This T cell receptor beta chain was profiled in a study of patients and donors after allogeneic stem cell transplantation. By share, this clonotype ranks as medium-sized. Per the germline V gene, CDR1 is SSHAT and CDR2 is FNYEAQ (reference sequence). J was trimmed by 7 bases and V by 3 bases; bases with no gene match: 5. The CDR3 is 13 amino acids. TCRdb ran MiXCR on the RT-PCR reads and lists one entry per CDR3 protein. The sample gives thousands of distinct CDR3 sequences, around 24% of which show up once; around 15% is in the top ten. This clonotype originated in a human donor who was either an allogeneic HSCT recipient or a stem cell or donor lymphocyte infusion donor (not recorded which). It is not recorded whose cells these are; they may come from a transplant donor. The gene calls are TRBV7-7 and TRBJ2-7, with 8 bases matching TRBD1. Sequencing was performed on blood, either unsorted or a sorted T cell fraction (not recorded which). CDR3 loop: CASSFQGAEEQYF. For the CDR3, the DNA is TGTGCCAGCAGCTTTCAGGGGGCTGAGGAGCAGTACTTC.